This entry lists 29 T cell receptor beta chains sequenced from one sample in a study of blood T cell repertoires in COVID-19. This table comes from immunoSEQ multiplex PCR, and its TCRdb copy is limited to in-frame clones, with some not included. The table has approximately 97,000 clones, roughly 86% seen once. Sample: peripheral blood. Every receptor here comes from a middle-aged man with active or convalescent COVID-19.

V usage is TRBV4-1 and J usage is TRBJ1-1, with 9 nucleotides matching TRBD1. With 8 bases clipped from V and 1 base from J, the junction kept 8 bases outside the gene matches. CDR3 length equals 15 residues. Germline lookup yields CDR1 MGHRA and CDR2 YSYEKL. Written as DNA, the CDR3 is TGCGCCAGCGGCTACAGGGGGCAGGGGAACACTGAAGCTTTCTTT. This sequence encodes CASGYRGQGNTEAFF.

The chain is built from TRBV5-1 and TRBJ2-3; 7 bases fit TRBD1. Germline V lookup: CDR1 SGHRS, CDR2 YFSETQ. The CDR3 contains 14 residues. Trimming cost V 2 bases and J 5 bases; bases outside gene matches: 5. Written as DNA, the CDR3 is TGCGCCAGCAGCTTCGACAGGGAGAAAGATACGCAGTATTTT. This codes for CASSFDREKDTQYF.

The rearrangement joins TRBV28 to TRBJ1-4, with TRBD1 identical over 8 bases. V gave up 4 bases and J gave up 8 bases; unmatched junction bases: 6. This CDR3 spans 14 amino acids. The germline V gene encodes CDR1 MDHEN and CDR2 SYDVKM. CDR3 protein: CASSSGQGWEKLFF. For the CDR3, the DNA is TGTGCCAGCAGTTCCGGACAGGGTTGGGAAAAACTGTTTTTT.

The J gene is TRBJ1-4, the V gene TRBV9; a possible D gene is TRBD1 (6 bases). The CDR3 is 15 residues long. The V end was cut by 4 bases, the J end by 0 bases, with 10 bases between. The germline V gene has CDR1 SGDLS and CDR2 YYNGEE. For the CDR3, the DNA is TGTGCCAGCAGCTCCAGGGGAGCAACTAATGAAAAACTGTTTTTT. It encodes CASSSRGATNEKLFF.

The gene calls are TRBV28 and TRBJ1-5; D gene unclear. Germline CDR1 MDHEN, CDR2 SYDVKM. The CDR3 consists of 13 residues. V was cut by 11 bases and J by 3 bases, with 14 bases left in between. The CDR3 protein is CAGRGSLNQPQHF. The DNA of the CDR3 is TGTGCCGGAAGAGGCAGCCTCAATCAGCCCCAGCATTTT. Supplemented by reference TRBV28 and TRBJ1-5, the full variable domain reads DVKVTQSSRYLVKRTGEKVFLECVQDMDHENMFWYRQDPGLGLRLIYFSYDVKMKEKGDIPEGYSVSREKKERFSLILESASTNQTSMYLCAGRGSLNQPQHFGDGTRLSIL.

The chain links TRBV2 to TRBJ2-3; 11 nucleotides match TRBD2. Germline CDR1 SNHLY, CDR2 FYNNEI. This CDR3 is 15 amino acids long. J lost 5 bases, V lost 6 bases, and 7 bases had no gene match. The CDR3 region is CASSAVAGGRDTQYF. The CDR3 DNA reads as TGTGCCAGCAGCGCCGTAGCGGGGGGGCGAGATACGCAGTATTTT.

As DNA, the CDR3 is TGTGCCAGCAGTGAGACAGGGAGGGAGACCCAGTACTTC. Translating it yields CASSETGRETQYF. This chain joins TRBV2 and TRBJ2-5, with TRBD1 as a possible D gene (7 bases). The CDR3 is made up of 13 amino acids. V shed 3 bases and J shed 5 bases, with 10 bases lying between them. Germline V gene lookup returns CDR1 SNHLY and CDR2 FYNNEI.

The gene calls are TRBV24-1 and TRBJ2-1; 8 positions agree with TRBD2. Germline CDR1 and CDR2: KGHDR and SFDVKD. Trimming at V came to 7 bases and at J to 7 bases, leaving 11 bases not matched to a gene. This CDR3 spans 15 amino acids. CDR3 sequence reads: CATSDGGGLGNEQFF. The CDR3 nucleotides are TGTGCCACCAGCGACGGGGGGGGGCTAGGGAATGAGCAGTTCTTC.

The rearrangement joins TRBV6-5 to TRBJ2-7; TRBD1 matches 9 bases. V dropped 8 bases and J dropped 1; count of bases not matched to a gene: 3. This CDR3 spans 13 amino acids. Germline CDR1 MNHEY, CDR2 SVGAGI. CDR3 bases: TGTGCCAGCGTGACAGGGGGATCCTACGAGCAGTACTTC. It translates to CASVTGGSYEQYF.

This sequence joins TRBV27 and TRBJ2-5; weak D call: TRBD1 (5 bases). Germline values: CDR1 MNHEY, CDR2 SMNVEV (reference sequence). Trimming removed 0 bases from V and 4 bases from J, with 12 bases in between. The CDR3 loop spans 15 amino acids. The CDR3 here is CASSLSRQGGETQYF. The CDR3 DNA reads as TGTGCCAGCAGTTTATCGAGGCAGGGCGGAGAGACCCAGTACTTC.

V and J are TRBV7-2 and TRBJ2-1; 7 positions agree with TRBD2. This CDR3 spans 15 amino acids. V lost 5 bases and J lost 1; bases outside the gene matches: 5. Germline CDR1 reads SGHTA; CDR2 reads FQGNSA. Here the CDR3 reads CASSGSSGSYNEQFF. CDR3 nucleotide sequence: TGTGCCAGCAGCGGCTCTAGCGGTTCCTACAATGAGCAGTTCTTC. The variable domain in full, with the rest retrieved from reference TRBV7-2 and TRBJ2-1, is GAGVSQSPSNKVTEKGKDVELRCDPISGHTALYWYRQSLGQGLEFLIYFQGNSAPDKSGLPSDRFSAERTGGSVSTLTIQRTQQEDSAVYLCASSGSSGSYNEQFFGPGTRLTVL.

This sequence joins TRBV29-1 and TRBJ2-5, with 7 nucleotides matching TRBD1. The CDR3 sequence is 14 residues long. The germline CDR1 and CDR2 sequences are SQVTM and ANQGSEA. V was clipped by 3 bases and J by 1 base; unmatched bases: 5. The CDR3 spells CSVDRTGTQETQYF. The CDR3 DNA reads as TGCAGCGTTGATCGGACAGGTACCCAAGAGACCCAGTACTTC.

The J gene is TRBJ2-7, the V gene TRBV24-1, with TRBD2 identical over 7 bases. V shed 12 bases, J shed 9 bases, and the junction held 10 bases outside the gene matches. Germline CDR1 is KGHDR and CDR2 is SFDVKD. This CDR3 is built from 11 residues. The CDR3 loop reads CAPDGGGGQYV. The CDR3 nucleotides are TGTGCCCCTGACGGCGGGGGTGGGCAGTACGTC.

The chain couples TRBV9 to TRBJ1-1; D is perhaps TRBD1 (6 bases). CDR1 and CDR2 (germline): SGDLS, YYNGEE. The CDR3 has 14 residues. Trimming took 1 base from V and 7 from J, leaving 14 bases between them. This CDR3 is CASSVSGTSGEAFF. For the CDR3, the DNA is TGTGCCAGCAGCGTATCCGGGACATCAGGTGAAGCTTTCTTT.

The chain's CDR3 is CSASGTAEFYGYTF. The CDR3 nucleotides read TGCAGTGCTAGTGGGACAGCGGAATTCTATGGCTACACCTTC. J is TRBJ1-2 and V is TRBV20-1, with 7 bases aligning to TRBD1. In germline, CDR1 is DFQATT, CDR2 SNEGSKA (reference sequence). V lost 3 bases to trimming and J lost 4 bases; unmatched junction nucleotides: 8. The CDR3 is made up of 14 amino acids.

This rearrangement joins TRBV7-9 to TRBJ2-7; TRBD1 matches 8 bases. The germline CDR1 and CDR2 sequences are SEHNR and FQNEAQ (reference sequence). The CDR3 is 14 residues long. V was pared by 1 base and J by 2 bases, with 1 base of the junction left unmatched. The CDR3 spells CASSLVTGAYEQYF. The CDR3 region has the DNA TGTGCCAGCAGCTTAGTGACAGGGGCCTACGAGCAGTACTTC.

V gene TRBV9 combines with J gene TRBJ1-2; the D is unclear. CDR3 size: 14 residues. V lost 0 bases and J lost 4, with 10 bases in between. Germline V CDR1 and CDR2: SGDLS, YYNGEE. CDR3 nucleotide sequence: TGTGCCAGCAGCGTAGGAATGGGGAGCTATGGCTACACCTTC. This sequence encodes CASSVGMGSYGYTF.

This clone has just one count. The chain carries TRBV9 and TRBJ1-1; TRBD1 matches 10 bases. The CDR3 runs to 14 residues. Germline values: CDR1 SGDLS, CDR2 YYNGEE. Trimming took 4 bases from V and 5 from J; bases not matched to a gene: 5. The CDR3 DNA sequence: TGTGCCAGCAGCCTCTGGACAGGGGGAACTGAAGCTTTCTTT. This encodes CASSLWTGGTEAFF.

This clone has more than one count but fewer than ten. The rearrangement uses TRBV3-1 (or the pseudogene TRBV3-2) and TRBJ1-1; D is ambiguous. This CDR3 has 12 residues. Germline CDR1 reads LGHDT; CDR2 reads YNNKEL (reference sequence). V gave up 9 bases and J gave up 3 bases, with 11 bases separating them. DNA of the CDR3: TGTGCCAGTTCAGGACTAGACACTGAAGCTTTCTTT. Its protein is CASSGLDTEAFF.

The rearrangement uses TRBV10-3 and TRBJ2-1; 16 nucleotides align to TRBD2. V shed 10 bases, J shed 5 bases, and the junction held 2 bases outside the gene matches. The CDR3 length is 14 residues. Germline values: CDR1 ENHRY, CDR2 SYGVKD. CDR3 in amino acids: CASGTSGGDNEQFF. The CDR3 DNA is TGTGCCAGCGGGACTAGCGGGGGGGACAATGAGCAGTTCTTC.

The chain couples TRBV19 to TRBJ1-5; 8 bases match TRBD1. CDR1 LNHDA and CDR2 SQIVND come from the germline V gene (reference sequence). After removal of 3 bases from V and 5 bases from J, the junction contained 3 bases not matched to a gene. This CDR3 is built from 14 residues. The CDR3: CASSIATGDQPQHF. The CDR3 DNA is TGTGCCAGTAGTATCGCGACAGGGGATCAGCCCCAGCATTTT.

J is TRBJ2-5 and V is TRBV28, with 8 nucleotides matching TRBD2. The germline V gene has CDR1 MDHEN and CDR2 SYDVKM. After removal of 8 bases from V and 5 bases from J, the junction contained 7 bases not matched to a gene. This CDR3 is built from 13 residues. The CDR3 spells CASGAGGPETQYF. In DNA, the CDR3 is TGTGCCAGCGGTGCGGGGGGCCCGGAGACCCAGTACTTC.

This chain joins TRBV12-3 or TRBV12-4 and TRBJ1-5; no reliable D call. The V gene lost 2 bases and the J gene lost 4 bases, with 3 bases spanning the gap. The CDR3 sequence is 12 residues long. The CDR3 DNA reads as TGTGCCAGCAGTTTACCAAATCAGCCCCAGCATTTT. Amino acid sequence: CASSLPNQPQHF.

The CDR3 reads CASSVGQSSTDTQYF. The CDR3 DNA is TGTGCCAGCAGTGTGGGCCAGTCCTCCACAGATACGCAGTATTTT. The V and J genes are TRBV2 and TRBJ2-3; no definite D call. The CDR3 extends over 15 amino acids. V lost 4 bases and J lost 2, with 13 bases in between. Germline loops: CDR1 SNHLY, CDR2 FYNNEI.

The V and J genes are TRBV28 and TRBJ2-7, with 7 bases fitting TRBD1. Germline trimming cut 5 bases from V and 1 base from J; bases unmatched to any gene: 8. CDR1 MDHEN and CDR2 SYDVKM come from the germline V gene. The CDR3 spans 15 residues. As DNA, the CDR3 is TGTGCCAGCAGTACCACAGGGGTTAGTTCCTACGAGCAGTACTTC. The encoded protein is CASSTTGVSSYEQYF.

V is TRBV28 and J is TRBJ2-5; TRBD2 agrees at 15 bases. The CDR3 is made up of 16 amino acids. V dropped 5 bases and J dropped 3; count of bases not matched to a gene: 4. From germline, CDR1 is MDHEN and CDR2 SYDVKM. CDR3 region: CASSTGLAGGEETQYF. The CDR3, as DNA: TGTGCCAGCAGTACCGGACTAGCGGGGGGGGAAGAGACCCAGTACTTC. The full variable domain, rest sourced from reference TRBV28 and TRBJ2-5, is DVKVTQSSRYLVKRTGEKVFLECVQDMDHENMFWYRQDPGLGLRLIYFSYDVKMKEKGDIPEGYSVSREKKERFSLILESASTNQTSMYLCASSTGLAGGEETQYFGPGTRLLVL.

V is TRBV7-9 and J is TRBJ1-1; 9 positions agree with TRBD1. This CDR3 comprises 14 residues. Trimming took 5 bases from V and 7 from J; bases not matched to a gene: 8. The germline gives CDR1 SEHNR, CDR2 FQNEAQ (reference sequence). CDR3 coding DNA: TGTGCCAGCAGCCTCGGGACAGGGTCGGTTGAAGCTTTCTTT. Protein: CASSLGTGSVEAFF.

The rearrangement links TRBV18 to TRBJ1-5; TRBD1 agrees at 8 bases. J was trimmed by 6 bases and V by 7 bases; bases with no gene match: 8. Per germline, CDR1 KGHSH and CDR2 LQKENI. The CDR3 spans 14 residues. The CDR3 region has the DNA TGTGCCAGCTTCCCGGGACAGGACCTTCAGCCCCAGCATTTT. As protein: CASFPGQDLQPQHF.

The V call is TRBV27, the J call TRBJ1-1; 7 bases are a match to TRBD1. The ends lost 5 bases at V and 7 bases at J; junction bases unmatched: 19. Germline V gene sequence: CDR1 MNHEY, CDR2 SMNVEV (reference sequence). The CDR3 runs 17 residues. CDR3 nucleotide sequence: TGTGCCAGCAGTCTATTTAATCCGGGACAGTTTTCTGGTGAAGCTTTCTTT. Translation: CASSLFNPGQFSGEAFF.